These T cell receptor beta chains were read from a single sample in a study of cytomegalovirus exposure and HLA in healthy donors. The assay was immunoSEQ multiplex PCR, and TCRdb's table has in-frame clones only and misses some. The table records 45,000 to 65,000 clones, roughly 80% of them present only once. Sequencing was carried out using PBMCs. Every receptor here comes from a woman aged 40-49 years in good health and CMV-seropositive. CDR3s include the opening cysteine and the closing phenylalanine or tryptophan. The D gene is left open where the match is weak.

TRBV6-1 | NA | CASTIRGGRTGELFF
TRBV7-2 | TRBD1 | CASSFNAGGSYGYTF
TRBV6-5 | NA | CASSTREGTEAFF
TRBV29-1 | NA | CSALPRGSYEQYF
TRBV29-1 | NA | CSSSGYTF
TRBV11-2 | TRBD1 | CASSLNIGTVSGNTIYF
TRBV6-1 | NA | CASSELGAASNQPQHF
TRBV18 | NA | CASSPTAFYNSPLHF
TRBV19 | TRBD1 | CASIFRTGLSDTEAFF
TRBV27 | TRBD2 | CASSLGTTYNEQFF
TRBV6-6 | NA | CASSFNRASTNEKLFF
TRBV7-8 | TRBD1 | CASSSRTGPAYEQYF
TRBV5-1 | NA | CASSLLGAGEKLFF
TRBV7-2 | TRBD1 | CASTDERTGVRNQPQHF